Listed below are T cell receptor beta chains from one sample, sequenced in a study of cytomegalovirus exposure and HLA in healthy donors. Using immunoSEQ multiplex PCR, the repertoire was profiled, and TCRdb retains in-frame clones only, with some absent. The sample has approximately 53,000 clones, around nine tenths seen once; the top ten hold 1.4%. The specimen sequenced was PBMCs. These receptors were obtained from a man between 18 and 35 years old in good health and CMV-seronegative. The CDR3 runs from the conserved cysteine through the conserved F or W. A D gene is named only where the DNA matches it firmly. Not all rows give a size; the values are once, few, many and, for expanded clones, a class.

v_gene	abundance	j_gene	d_gene	CDR3aa	CDR3nt
TRBV5-1	NA	TRBJ2-5	NA	CASSLTRAGQETQYF	TGCGCCAGCAGCTTAACGAGGGCGGGCCAAGAGACCCAGTACTTC
TRBV7-2	few	TRBJ2-7	NA	CASTQQGYEQYF	TGTGCCAGCACCCAACAGGGCTACGAGCAGTACTTC
TRBV5-1	NA	TRBJ2-7	NA	CASSLRENYEQYF	TGCGCCAGCAGCTTGCGGGAAAACTACGAGCAGTACTTC
TRBV19	NA	TRBJ2-1	TRBD1	CASSTTGALYNEQFF	TGTGCCAGTAGTACAACAGGGGCCCTCTACAATGAGCAGTTCTTC
TRBV7-3	few	TRBJ1-1	NA	CASSLRGPNTEAFF	TGTGCCAGCAGCTTACGGGGTCCGAACACTGAAGCTTTCTTT
TRBV28	NA	TRBJ1-3	NA	CASSPLGNTIYF	TGTGCCAGCAGTCCCCTCGGAAACACCATATATTTT
TRBV5-1	NA	TRBJ1-1	NA	CASRLGAEAFF	TGCGCCAGCCGTCTGGGCGCTGAAGCTTTCTTT
TRBV6-4	NA	TRBJ2-1	NA	CASSGGEGGSNEQFF	TGTGCCAGCAGCGGCGGGGAAGGGGGCTCCAATGAGCAGTTCTTC
TRBV2	NA	TRBJ2-1	TRBD1	CASRTDRGSYNEQFF	TGTGCCAGCAGGACCGACAGGGGCTCCTACAATGAGCAGTTCTTC
TRBV6-4	NA	TRBJ2-2	TRBD2	CARTSGRATGELFF	TGTGCCAGAACTAGCGGGAGGGCAACCGGGGAGCTGTTTTTT
TRBV5-6	NA	TRBJ2-7	NA	CASSLKSYYEQYF	TGTGCCAGCAGCTTAAAATCCTACTACGAGCAGTACTTC
TRBV27	NA	TRBJ2-6	TRBD2	CASSLRGTGGSGANVLTF	TGTGCCAGCAGTTTAAGGGGCACGGGGGGCTCTGGGGCCAACGTCCTGACTTTC
TRBV2	NA	TRBJ2-7	NA	CASSATVFYEQYF	TGTGCCAGCAGTGCCACGGTATTCTACGAGCAGTACTTC
TRBV10-1	once	TRBJ2-2	TRBD2	CASSRLAGDTGELFF	TGCGCCAGCAGCAGACTAGCGGGAGACACCGGGGAGCTGTTTTTT
TRBV21-1	NA	TRBJ2-6	NA	CASSKASEPLGAGANVLTF	TGTGCCAGCAGCAAAGCGTCGGAGCCTCTCGGGGCTGGGGCCAACGTCCTGACTTTC
TRBV19	NA	TRBJ2-7	NA	CASSMAASYEQYF	TGTGCCAGTAGTATGGCGGCGAGCTACGAGCAGTACTTC
TRBV30	NA	TRBJ1-3	NA	CACPARAGPKGNTIYF	TGTGCCTGCCCTGCTCGAGCAGGGCCGAAAGGAAACACCATATATTTT
TRBV5-1	NA	TRBJ2-7	NA	CASSLGDRWRNYEQYF	TGCGCCAGCAGCTTGGGCGACAGGTGGAGGAACTACGAGCAGTACTTC
TRBV7-2	NA	TRBJ2-5	TRBD2	CASSFWTSGRETQYF	TGTGCCAGCAGCTTCTGGACTAGCGGGAGAGAGACCCAGTACTTC
TRBV5-1	NA	TRBJ2-3	TRBD2	CASSPGTSGRSPDTQYF	TGCGCCAGCAGCCCCGGGACTAGCGGGAGGAGCCCAGATACGCAGTATTTT
TRBV12-5	NA	TRBJ2-7	TRBD2	CASGSKLAGSPYEQYF	TGTGCTAGTGGTTCGAAATTAGCGGGATCCCCATACGAGCAGTACTTC
TRBV7-9	NA	TRBJ2-7	NA	CASSLDGTYYEQYF	TGTGCCAGCAGCTTAGATGGGACTTACTACGAGCAGTACTTC
TRBV27	NA	TRBJ2-1	NA	CASSFQGGSVGGSYNEQFF	TGTGCCAGCAGTTTCCAAGGGGGGAGCGTGGGAGGGTCCTACAATGAGCAGTTCTTC
TRBV6-1	NA	TRBJ2-2	TRBD2	CASIFSGTRAGELFF	TGTGCCAGCATTTTCTCGGGGACTAGGGCCGGGGAGCTGTTTTTT
TRBV5-1	few	TRBJ2-7	TRBD1	CASSLETGRYEQYF	TGCGCCAGCAGCTTGGAGACAGGGAGATACGAGCAGTACTTC
TRBV28	NA	TRBJ2-1	TRBD2	CASSLFGMRRGSNNEQFF	TGTGCCAGCAGTTTATTTGGTATGAGGCGCGGGAGTAACAATGAGCAGTTCTTC
TRBV29-1	NA	TRBJ1-2	NA	CSVEDRWNYGYTF	TGCAGCGTTGAAGACAGGTGGAACTATGGCTACACCTTC
TRBV6-1	NA	TRBJ2-7	NA	CASSETAEQREQYF	TGTGCCAGCAGTGAAACGGCCGAACAGCGGGAGCAGTACTTC
TRBV30	few	TRBJ1-5	NA	CAWSTSLNQPQHF	TGTGCCTGGAGTACTAGTTTGAATCAGCCCCAGCATTTT
TRBV28	NA	TRBJ2-3	NA	CADLAASTDTQYF	TGTGCAGACCTAGCAGCTAGCACAGATACGCAGTATTTT
TRBV29-1	NA	TRBJ2-7	TRBD2	CSVVSLRGGSGEQYF	TGCAGCGTTGTTAGCCTAAGGGGCGGGAGCGGCGAGCAGTACTTC
TRBV10-1	NA	TRBJ2-6	NA	CASSSSGANVLTF	NA
TRBV6-4	NA	TRBJ1-2	NA	CASSDSFRAANYGYTF	TGTGCCAGCAGTGACTCTTTCAGGGCGGCTAACTATGGCTACACCTTC
TRBV18	NA	TRBJ2-5	NA	CASSPIGGGETQYF	TGTGCCAGCTCACCGATCGGTGGGGGGGAGACCCAGTACTTC
TRBV10-3	NA	TRBJ1-4	NA	CAISLTAPGGNEKLFF	TGTGCCATCAGTTTAACAGCCCCAGGAGGTAATGAAAAACTGTTTTTT
TRBV6-6	NA	TRBJ1-1	TRBD1	CASSYPATGLEAFF	TGTGCCAGCAGTTACCCCGCGACAGGGCTTGAAGCTTTCTTT
TRBV5-1	NA	TRBJ1-4	NA	CASSLLGDNEKLFF	TGCGCCAGCAGCTTGTTAGGAGATAATGAAAAACTGTTTTTT
TRBV18	NA	TRBJ2-1	NA	CASSPQQGSYNEQFF	TGTGCCAGCTCACCACAACAGGGCTCCTACAATGAGCAGTTCTTC
TRBV28	NA	TRBJ1-1	NA	CASSFVRMNTEAFF	TGTGCCAGCAGTTTCGTGCGGATGAACACTGAAGCTTTCTTT
TRBV2	few	TRBJ2-1	TRBD2	CASTKMGGIAGGAYNEQFF	TGTGCCAGCACCAAAATGGGGGGAATAGCGGGAGGCGCCTACAATGAGCAGTTCTTC
TRBV28	NA	TRBJ2-3	NA	CASSSSLTDTQYF	TGTGCCAGCAGTAGCTCACTCACAGATACGCAGTATTTT